This TCR beta chain derives from a study of CD8+ T cells in alopecia areata. About the study: Patients in the treated group were given tofacitinib by mouth, 5 to 10 mg twice a day. Tofacitinib ran 6 to 18 months, followed by 6 months off drug. Findings and caveats of the study: It was lesional scalp, especially alopecia totalis/universalis, that showed higher clonality than normal scalp.

About this clone: Its antigen is unknown.

After isolation, RNA underwent reverse transcription to generate cDNA as the sequencing template. Clones were sequenced by immunoSEQ multiplex PCR, and TCRdb holds only the in-frame ones, with some missing. The sample lists around 65,000 clones; around 49% were seen once. In germline, CDR1 is SGHRS, CDR2 YFSETQ. Trimming took off 0 bases at V and 6 bases at J, with 10 bases between the two ends. This CDR3 is built from 14 residues. Alopecia areata patients had lesional scalp punch biopsies and peripheral blood taken from them. This chain uses TRBV5-1 with TRBJ2-1; tentative D call: TRBD2 (5 bases). The receptor was isolated from a human donor with alopecia areata. The starting material was CD8+ T cells sorted from blood, obtained at week 0. The CDR3 DNA follows: TGCGCCAGCAGCTTGGGATCACTAGGCAATGAGCAGTTCTTC. It is translated as CASSLGSLGNEQFF. The full variable domain, completed using reference TRBV5-1 and TRBJ2-1, is KAGVTQTPRYLIKTRGQQVTLSCSPISGHRSVSWYQQTPGQGLQFLFEYFSETQRNKGNFPGRFSGRQFSNSRSEMNVSTLELGDSALYLCASSLGSLGNEQFFGPGTRLTVL.